This paragraph reports one TCR beta chain. Its cognate antigen is unknown. CDR1 is SEHNR and CDR2 is FQNEAQ in the germline V gene (reference sequence). This CDR3 contains 12 residues. V was clipped by 5 bases and J by 6 bases, with 10 bases between them. Individuals who donated were healthy Caucasians from Russia aged roughly 6 to 100. This entry is derived from a study of blood T cells in healthy people across ages. For the study at large: About one barcoded beta molecule was captured per two T cells (by template switching). Whole-study results and caveats: More naive CD4+ cells and higher diversity were found in long-lived than in aged donors.

A J-beta primer mix and a sample-barcoded 5' primer were used in a second PCR of about 7 to 12 cycles. Via MiXCR, TCRdb re-called the 5' RACE reads, giving one row per CDR3 protein. The sample lists 1,800,000 or so distinct CDR3 sequences, roughly two fifths occurring once. This chain joins TRBV7-9 and TRBJ1-2; D is perhaps TRBD1 (5 bases). Sequencing was carried out using blood. The TCR originated in a human donor in good health. CDR3 loop: CASSQGRNGYTF. In nucleotides, the CDR3 is TGTGCCAGCAGCCAGGGTAGGAATGGCTACACCTTC.